The 13 T cell receptor beta chains below were found in one sample sequenced in a study of cytomegalovirus exposure and HLA in healthy donors. It was with 60 Vbeta and 13 Jbeta primers that the PCR ran. Measured with immunoSEQ multiplex PCR; TCRdb has only the in-frame clones, and not every one. The table has roughly 130,000 clones, about two thirds seen once. Sequencing was carried out using PBMCs. These TCRs come from a human donor in good health.

The genes are TRBV7-9 and TRBJ1-2; possible D gene TRBD1, 5 bases. V was clipped by 1 base and J by 0 bases, with 9 bases between them. The CDR3 runs 15 residues. CDR1 is SEHNR, CDR2 FQNEAQ, per germline (reference sequence). For the CDR3, the DNA is TGTGCCAGCAGCTTAGGACAGCTGACTAACTATGGCTACACCTTC. Protein: CASSLGQLTNYGYTF.

The table lists this clone with a few counts. The V and J genes are TRBV6-5 and TRBJ2-1; 9 positions agree with TRBD2. The V segment lost 5 bases and the J segment 7 bases; nucleotides outside the gene matches: 9. CDR1 is MNHEY, CDR2 SVGAGI, per germline. The CDR3 spans 15 residues. CDR3 in DNA: TGTGCCAGCAGTACCGGGGAGCGGGGGGTGAATGAGCAGTTCTTC. Encoded protein: CASSTGERGVNEQFF.

J is TRBJ2-1 and V is TRBV19, with TRBD2 matching over 10 bases. CDR1 is LNHDA and CDR2 is SQIVND in the germline V gene (reference sequence). The CDR3 spans 15 residues. J gave up 9 bases and V 2 bases, and 7 bases lay outside the gene matches. DNA for the CDR3: TGTGCCAGTAGTATACTAGCGGGAGAGTGGGGTGAGCAGTTCTTC. Its translation is CASSILAGEWGEQFF.

The V call is TRBV19, the J call TRBJ1-1, with 7 bases fitting TRBD1. Germline loops: CDR1 LNHDA, CDR2 SQIVND (reference sequence). V shed 2 bases and J 4 bases; nucleotides not matched to a gene: 7. This CDR3 is 15 amino acids long. The CDR3 region has the DNA TGTGCCAGTAGTATATATCGACAGGGCGGCACTGAAGCTTTCTTT. Its protein is CASSIYRQGGTEAFF.

The J gene is TRBJ1-1, the V gene TRBV28; D perhaps matches TRBD1 (6 bases). Trimming took 0 bases from V and 3 from J, leaving 14 bases between them. Germline CDR1 reads MDHEN; CDR2 reads SYDVKM. CDR3 length equals 16 residues. CDR3 in amino acids: CASSLWGPAGDTEAFF. In DNA, the CDR3 is TGTGCCAGCAGTTTATGGGGCCCGGCAGGGGACACTGAAGCTTTCTTT.

The chain is built from TRBV9 and TRBJ2-7; D is perhaps TRBD2 (5 bases). The CDR3 runs to 16 residues. V was cut by 4 bases and J by 3 bases, with 20 bases left in between. CDR1 and CDR2 (germline): SGDLS, YYNGEE. DNA for the CDR3: TGTGCCAGCAGCAGAGGCCCCGGACTCGGCGGCTACGAGCAGTACTTC. Translation: CASSRGPGLGGYEQYF.

This chain connects TRBV18 to TRBJ2-5; 7 bases are a match to TRBD1. The J call may be wrong; the DNA end is better matched by TRBJ2-7. Germline V gene sequence: CDR1 KGHSH, CDR2 LQKENI. This CDR3 region has 14 residues. The CDR3 protein is CASSPPTGTYEQYF. Written as DNA, the CDR3 is TGTGCCAGCTCACCACCGACAGGGACCTACGAGCAGTACTTC.

The chain combines TRBV5-4 with TRBJ1-2, with D maybe TRBD1 (5 bases). Trimming removed 0 bases from V and 5 bases from J, with 20 bases in between. Germline V CDR1 and CDR2: SGHNT, YYREEE (reference sequence). The CDR3 has 17 amino acids. The CDR3 loop is CASSLAPGGTQTYGYTF. The CDR3 DNA reads as TGTGCCAGCAGCTTGGCCCCCGGGGGAACCCAGACTTATGGCTACACCTTC.

This clone has a count of ten or more. The chain is built from TRBV2 and TRBJ2-7; 8 bases align to TRBD1. CDR1 is SNHLY, CDR2 FYNNEI, per germline. This CDR3 has 14 amino acids. V lost 7 bases and J lost 4; bases outside the gene matches: 9. The CDR3 loop reads CASMSAGGPYEQYF. The CDR3 nucleotides read TGTGCCAGCATGTCGGCAGGGGGCCCTTACGAGCAGTACTTC.

The V gene is TRBV6-4, the J gene TRBJ2-3; 8 positions agree with TRBD2. This CDR3 spans 14 amino acids. J lost 6 bases, V lost 3 bases, and 5 bases had no gene match. Germline assignment: CDR1 MRHNA and CDR2 SNTAGT. The CDR3 is CASSESGSPDTQYF. The CDR3 nucleotides read TGTGCCAGCAGTGAGAGCGGGAGTCCTGATACGCAGTATTTT.

The chain has TRBV23-1 and TRBJ1-4; D might be TRBD1 (5 bases). TRBV23-1 is an open reading frame whose function is uncertain. This CDR3 contains 14 residues. With 6 bases removed from V and 6 bases from J, the gap between germline ends came to 14 bases. The CDR3 bases are TGCGCCAGCAGACGACAGCCCGAAGATGAAAAACTGTTTTTT. It codes for CASRRQPEDEKLFF.

This chain links TRBV11-2 with TRBJ2-2, with D unresolved. Germline CDR1 reads SGHAT; CDR2 reads FQNNGV. V lost 5 bases and J 1 base, leaving 17 bases between the germline ends. CDR3 length: 17 amino acids. CDR3 region: CASSPYSIPRNTGELFF. In DNA form, the CDR3 reads TGTGCCAGCAGCCCCTATAGTATCCCGCGGAACACCGGGGAGCTGTTTTTT.

The V and J genes are TRBV27 and TRBJ1-1; weak D call: TRBD1 (5 bases). Germline V gene lookup returns CDR1 MNHEY and CDR2 SMNVEV (reference sequence). This CDR3 contains 13 residues. Trimming left V 2 bases short and J 3 bases short, with 7 bases between. The CDR3 here is CASSLLGDTEAFF. The CDR3 coding sequence is TGTGCCAGCAGTTTACTAGGGGACACTGAAGCTTTCTTT.